The 31 T cell receptor beta chains reported below all come from one sample, sequenced in a study of T cells in Graves' hyperthyroidism and ophthalmopathy. TCR beta CDR3 regions were amplified from RNA transcripts. The study used the HTBI primer set for a first-round RT-PCR of the TCR CDR3. TCRdb passed the multiplex PCR reads through MiXCR, listing each CDR3 protein once. The data contain 500,000 to 600,000 distinct CDR3 sequences, around 20% of them seen just once; the ten biggest clones take up around 50%. The material sequenced was blood. All receptors come from a man between 35 and 55 years old with Graves' ophthalmopathy.

This clonotype was seen at least ten times. This chain links TRBV28 with TRBJ2-3; TRBD1 is a possible D gene (5 bases). Germline V gene lookup returns CDR1 MDHEN and CDR2 SYDVKM. This CDR3 is 16 amino acids long. The V and J ends lost 5 bases and 4 bases respectively, with 19 bases between them. In DNA, the CDR3 is TGTGCCAGCAGTCCCAGACAGACATCAAGGTCAGATACGCAGTATTTT. Its protein is CASSPRQTSRSDTQYF.

This clonotype was observed a handful of times. The chain is built from TRBV27 and TRBJ2-1; D gene uncertain. The V gene's germline CDR1 is MNHEY and CDR2 SMNVEV (reference sequence). Trimming took off 3 bases at V and 5 bases at J, with 8 bases between the two ends. This CDR3 has 13 residues. CDR3 bases: TGTGCCAGCAGTTTTGGACGGGACAATGAGCAGTTCTTC. It specifies CASSFGRDNEQFF.

This clonotype was seen a few times. The chain employs TRBV20-1 and TRBJ2-6, with D possibly being TRBD2 (5 bases). This CDR3 spans 17 amino acids. Trimming cost V 3 bases and J 1 base, with 16 bases left between them. The germline V gene encodes CDR1 DFQATT and CDR2 SNEGSKA (reference sequence). DNA of the CDR3: TGCAGTGCTAGTGCTACTAGAAAATGGTCTGGGGCCAACGTCCTGACTTTC. Protein sequence: CSASATRKWSGANVLTF.

V usage is TRBV20-1 and J usage is TRBJ2-7; 11 bases are shared with TRBD2. Germline V gene lookup returns CDR1 DFQATT and CDR2 SNEGSKA (reference sequence). After removal of 5 bases from V and 2 bases from J, the junction contained 8 bases not matched to a gene. The CDR3 contains 15 residues. CDR3: CSALTSGTGPYEQYF. DNA of the CDR3: TGCAGTGCTCTGACTAGCGGGACAGGTCCCTACGAGCAGTACTTC.

This clonotype has a single count. A junction boundary mismatches the germline segment, possibly from a read error. The chain recombines TRBV6-2 or TRBV6-3 with TRBJ1-5, with D perhaps matching TRBD1 (5 bases). The CDR3 runs 13 residues. Germline assignment: CDR1 MNHEY and CDR2 SVGEGT. DNA of the CDR3: TGTGCCAGCAGTTACAAGACAGAAACGGTACGGGATTTT. This codes for CASSYKTETVRDF.

The table lists this clonotype with a few counts. The rearrangement joins TRBV27 to TRBJ1-1, with D perhaps TRBD1 (5 bases). Looked up from germline, CDR1 is MNHEY and CDR2 is SMNVEV (reference sequence). V lost 6 bases, J lost 0 bases, and 14 bases lay in between. This CDR3 contains 15 residues. For the CDR3, the DNA is TGTGCCAGCAGCCCAAGGGGAGTGATGAACACTGAAGCTTTCTTT. It is translated as CASSPRGVMNTEAFF.

Ten or more counts support this clonotype. The genes are TRBV12-3 or TRBV12-4 and TRBJ1-5; D is uncertain. With 6 bases removed from V and 0 bases from J, the gap between germline ends came to 9 bases. The CDR3 totals 14 residues. The CDR3 spells CASSSRYSNQPQHF. The CDR3 bases are TGTGCCAGCAGCTCACGGTATAGCAATCAGCCCCAGCATTTT.

Ten or more counts support this clonotype. This chain links TRBV7-2 with TRBJ2-7, with 14 bases aligning to TRBD2. CDR3 length: 16 residues. Germline lookup yields CDR1 SGHTA and CDR2 FQGNSA. V shed 3 bases, J shed 4 bases, and the junction held 5 bases outside the gene matches. CDR3 residues: CASSFGLAGGGYEQYF. CDR3 DNA sequence: TGTGCCAGCAGCTTCGGACTAGCGGGAGGCGGATACGAGCAGTACTTC.

This clonotype was seen ten or more times. The chain carries TRBV11-2 and TRBJ2-3, with D maybe TRBD1 (6 bases). V lost 2 bases and J lost 9, with 24 bases in between. This CDR3 is 17 amino acids long. CDR1 is SGHAT, CDR2 FQNNGV, per germline. In nucleotides, the CDR3 is TGTGCCAGCAGCTTAACGAGGGGGACCTCCAGGATGGGGACGCAGTATTTT. Translated: CASSLTRGTSRMGTQYF.

This chain links TRBV30 with TRBJ1-4; tentatively, D is TRBD1 (5 bases). Trimming took 3 bases from V and 8 from J, leaving 22 bases between them. CDR1 GTSNPN and CDR2 SVGIG come from the germline V gene (reference sequence). This CDR3 has 16 amino acids. The CDR3 nucleotides are TGTGCCTGGAGCCCAAATGCAGGGTGGTTTCAAGAAAAACTGTTTTTT. It yields the protein CAWSPNAGWFQEKLFF.

The chain couples TRBV3-1 to TRBJ2-1, with D uncertain. The CDR3 extends over 16 amino acids. Trimming left V 1 base short and J 0 bases short, with 10 bases between. Germline CDR1 is LGHDT and CDR2 is YNNKEL (reference sequence). Written as DNA, the CDR3 is TGTGCCAGCAGCCAAGGCCAGTCGAGCTCCTACAATGAGCAGTTCTTC. It specifies CASSQGQSSSYNEQFF.

This clonotype was seen ten or more times. J is TRBJ2-1 and V is TRBV6-1; the D gene is possibly TRBD2 (5 bases). From germline, CDR1 is MNHNS and CDR2 SASEGT. Trimming removed 5 bases from V and 8 bases from J, with 19 bases in between. The CDR3 has 15 residues. The CDR3 spells CASSPTSGVQHEQFF. The CDR3, as DNA: TGTGCCAGCAGTCCGACTTCCGGGGTCCAACATGAGCAGTTCTTC.

This chain connects TRBV3-1 to TRBJ1-1; D ambiguous. CDR1 and CDR2 from the germline V gene are LGHDT and YNNKEL (reference sequence). This CDR3 region has 14 residues. Trimming pared 4 bases from V and 1 base from J, leaving 10 bases between. Here the CDR3 reads CASSPSRANTEAFF. The CDR3 DNA follows: TGTGCCAGCAGCCCATCTCGGGCGAACACTGAAGCTTTCTTT.

This clonotype was seen more than once but under ten times. The V gene is TRBV2, the J gene TRBJ2-6; 9 nucleotides line up with TRBD2. With V trimmed by 7 bases and J by 0 bases, 4 bases remained unmatched. The CDR3 runs 16 residues. Germline CDR1 and CDR2: SNHLY and FYNNEI. CDR3 loop: CASTLTSGSGANVLTF. The CDR3 DNA follows: TGTGCCAGCACCCTGACTAGCGGCTCTGGGGCCAACGTCCTGACTTTC.

This clonotype was detected many times. V is TRBV27 and J is TRBJ2-7, with 11 bases fitting TRBD1. The CDR3 loop spans 15 amino acids. Germline CDR1 is MNHEY and CDR2 is SMNVEV (reference sequence). Trimming cost V 5 bases and J 5 bases; bases outside gene matches: 8. In nucleotides, the CDR3 is TGTGCCAGCAGTCAGGACAGGGGGCTTTTTCACGAGCAGTACTTC. Its protein product is CASSQDRGLFHEQYF.

This clonotype was detected a few times. This chain connects TRBV18 to TRBJ2-7; D may be TRBD1 or TRBD2 (5 bases each). The CDR3 consists of 15 residues. V was shortened by 6 bases and J by 3 bases, with 18 bases between the two germline ends. Germline assignment: CDR1 KGHSH and CDR2 LQKENI. CDR3 DNA sequence: TGTGCCAGCTCGCCAAATCCGGGACCCAACTACGAGCAGTACTTC. This translates into CASSPNPGPNYEQYF. Looking up the rest from reference TRBV18 and TRBJ2-7 gives the full variable domain: NAGVMQNPRHLVRRRGQEARLRCSPMKGHSHVYWYRQLPEEGLKFMVYLQKENIIDESGMPKERFSAEFPKEGPSILRIQQVVRGDSAAYFCASSPNPGPNYEQYFGPGTRLTVT.

The V gene is TRBV10-3, the J gene TRBJ1-6, with unresolved D. The V and J ends lost 0 bases and 10 bases respectively, with 10 bases between them. The germline gives CDR1 ENHRY, CDR2 SYGVKD. This CDR3 comprises 14 residues. This CDR3 reads CAISESPRESPLHF. CDR3 in DNA: TGTGCCATCAGTGAGTCCCCGAGGGAGTCACCCCTCCACTTT.

The V gene is TRBV6-1, the J gene TRBJ1-1; the D gene is possibly TRBD1 (6 bases). Germline CDR1 MNHNS, CDR2 SASEGT. This CDR3 is built from 14 residues. Trimming pared 7 bases from V and 4 bases from J, leaving 16 bases between. The CDR3 region is CASTLTGGATEAFF. The CDR3, as DNA: TGTGCCAGCACCCTGACGGGGGGGGCCACTGAAGCTTTCTTT.

The V gene is TRBV7-2, the J gene TRBJ1-1; 8 bases fit TRBD1. The length of the CDR3 is 15 residues. Germline assignment: CDR1 SGHTA and CDR2 FQGNSA. J gave up 5 bases and V 5 bases, and 10 bases lay outside the gene matches. The CDR3 loop reads CASSPFRGLETEAFF. Here the CDR3 DNA reads TGTGCCAGCAGCCCGTTCAGGGGGCTAGAGACTGAAGCTTTCTTT. The full variable domain, completed using reference TRBV7-2 and TRBJ1-1, is GAGVSQSPSNKVTEKGKDVELRCDPISGHTALYWYRQSLGQGLEFLIYFQGNSAPDKSGLPSDRFSAERTGGSVSTLTIQRTQQEDSAVYLCASSPFRGLETEAFFGQGTRLTVV.

This clonotype has at least ten counts. The V gene is TRBV11-2, the J gene TRBJ2-7, with 7 bases that match TRBD1. This CDR3 contains 13 residues. Germline CDR1 is SGHAT and CDR2 is FQNNGV. With 4 bases clipped from V and 3 bases from J, the junction kept 3 bases outside the gene matches. CDR3 region: CASSYGTDYEQYF. The DNA of the CDR3 is TGTGCCAGCAGCTACGGGACAGACTACGAGCAGTACTTC.

Concerning this clonotype: This could be a read error, since a much larger clone is one nucleotide away. The rearrangement uses TRBV28 and TRBJ2-1, with 7 bases aligning to TRBD2. Germline CDR1 reads MDHEN; CDR2 reads SYDVKM. V shed 5 bases, J shed 9 bases, and the junction held 13 bases outside the gene matches. The CDR3 length is 15 residues. In nucleotides, the CDR3 is TGTGCCAGCAGTACTCGACTAGCCCCTGACACTGAGCAGTTCTTC. Its translation is CASSTRLAPDTEQFF.

This clonotype was found many times. The chain employs TRBV12-3 or TRBV12-4 and TRBJ1-3; D is possibly TRBD1 (5 bases). The CDR3 length is 14 residues. Trimming stripped 3 bases from V and 2 bases from J, with 8 bases between. The CDR3 loop is CASSFRVTGNTIYF. The CDR3 bases are TGTGCCAGCAGTTTCAGGGTGACTGGAAACACCATATATTTT.

At least ten counts were recorded for this clonotype. The chain couples TRBV7-2 to TRBJ2-2; no clear D gene. V lost 5 bases to trimming and J lost 0 bases, with 10 bases between them. CDR3 length equals 15 residues. Germline-derived CDR1 and CDR2 are SGHTA and FQGNSA. The CDR3 sequence is CASSQTAANTGELFF. Here the CDR3 DNA reads TGTGCCAGCAGCCAGACGGCGGCGAACACCGGGGAGCTGTTTTTT. The full variable domain, its missing parts supplied by reference TRBV7-2 and TRBJ2-2, is GAGVSQSPSNKVTEKGKDVELRCDPISGHTALYWYRQSLGQGLEFLIYFQGNSAPDKSGLPSDRFSAERTGGSVSTLTIQRTQQEDSAVYLCASSQTAANTGELFFGEGSRLTVL.

The rearrangement joins TRBV2 to TRBJ2-1; 13 bases map to TRBD2. V gave up 4 bases and J gave up 4 bases; unmatched junction bases: 1. CDR3 length equals 15 residues. CDR1 is SNHLY, CDR2 FYNNEI, per germline. CDR3 region: CASSGTSGGYNEQFF. The CDR3 DNA is TGTGCCAGCAGTGGGACTAGCGGGGGTTACAATGAGCAGTTCTTC.

The chain combines TRBV6-2 or TRBV6-3 with TRBJ2-7; 7 bases fit TRBD2. Per germline, CDR1 MNHEY and CDR2 SVGEGT. The CDR3 extends over 11 amino acids. Trimming at V came to 11 bases and at J to 4 bases, leaving 5 bases not matched to a gene. In DNA form, the CDR3 reads TGTGCCTGCGGGGGTCGGTACGAGCAGTACTTC. Translation: CACGGRYEQYF.

This clonotype was observed a handful of times. This sequence joins TRBV7-2 and TRBJ2-7, with TRBD2 as a possible D gene (5 bases). Trimming pared 1 base from V and 6 bases from J, leaving 10 bases between. Germline V gene lookup returns CDR1 SGHTA and CDR2 FQGNSA. This CDR3 region has 13 residues. CDR3 DNA: TGTGCCAGCAGCTTAGAGGAGGACTCCGAGCAGTACTTC. Its translation is CASSLEEDSEQYF.

A word on this clonotype: An end of the junction differs from the germline gene, which may be a read error. CDR3 nucleotide sequence: TGCAGTGCCAGAGACAGGATCGACTCCTACGAGCAGTACTTC. It encodes CSARDRIDSYEQYF. The chain has TRBV20-1 and TRBJ2-7; a weak D match, TRBD1 (6 bases). Germline V gives CDR1 DFQATT, CDR2 SNEGSKA (reference sequence). The CDR3 has 14 residues.

This clonotype was recorded many times. The rearrangement uses TRBV12-3 or TRBV12-4 and TRBJ2-7, with 14 bases aligning to TRBD2. V shed 3 bases and J 5 bases; nucleotides not matched to a gene: 6. The CDR3 extends over 16 amino acids. CDR3 nucleotide sequence: TGTGCCAGCAGTTTCGGGACTAGCGGGAGTCGGGACGAGCAGTACTTC. It specifies CASSFGTSGSRDEQYF.

This chain links TRBV6-1 with TRBJ2-7, with D tentatively TRBD1 (5 bases). CDR1 and CDR2 from the germline V gene are MNHNS and SASEGT. This CDR3 contains 12 residues. With 4 bases removed from V and 5 bases from J, the gap between germline ends came to 9 bases. The CDR3 sequence: CASSGRVNEQYF. DNA of the CDR3: TGTGCCAGCAGTGGCAGGGTTAACGAGCAGTACTTC.

The chain joins TRBV7-9 to TRBJ1-5, with TRBD1 as a possible D gene (5 bases). With 7 bases removed from V and 6 bases from J, the gap between germline ends came to 16 bases. CDR3 length: 14 residues. CDR1 is SEHNR and CDR2 is FQNEAQ in the germline V gene (reference sequence). In DNA, the CDR3 is TGTGCCAGCACCCGTGGGGGGGAGGGTCAGCCCCAGCATTTT. Amino acids: CASTRGGEGQPQHF.

This clonotype was picked up a small number of times. The gene calls are TRBV5-1 and TRBJ1-2, with 8 bases identical to TRBD1. J lost 2 bases, V lost 7 bases, and 10 bases had no gene match. This CDR3 is built from 15 residues. Germline-derived CDR1 and CDR2 are SGHRS and YFSETQ. The CDR3 nucleotides are TGCGCCAGCGTGGCAGGGGGCCTCCTCAACTATGGCTACACCTTC. It encodes CASVAGGLLNYGYTF.